These 9 T cell receptor beta chains share one sample of origin, sequenced in a study of blood T cell repertoires in COVID-19. Profiling relied on immunoSEQ multiplex PCR, and the TCRdb table lists in-frame clones only, not all of them. The profile covers 350,000 to 400,000 clones, with 87% appearing a single time and 1.5% to 2% taken by the ten largest. Sequenced input: PBMCs or T cells enriched from blood (not recorded which). The receptors were gathered from a man aged 35-49 years in a cohort exposed to, infected with or recovered from COVID-19 (not recorded which).

The chain has TRBV5-1 and TRBJ2-7; D possibly corresponds to TRBD2 (6 bases). Germline assignment: CDR1 SGHRS and CDR2 YFSETQ. Trimming removed 0 bases from V and 5 bases from J, with 12 bases in between. CDR3 length equals 14 residues. CDR3 nucleotides: TGCGCCAGCAGCTTGGAGGACTATCCCCACGAGCAGTACTTC. Translating gives CASSLEDYPHEQYF. Drawing the rest from reference TRBV5-1 and TRBJ2-7, the complete variable domain is KAGVTQTPRYLIKTRGQQVTLSCSPISGHRSVSWYQQTPGQGLQFLFEYFSETQRNKGNFPGRFSGRQFSNSRSEMNVSTLELGDSALYLCASSLEDYPHEQYFGPGTRLTVT.

The chain uses TRBV28 and TRBJ2-5, with D perhaps TRBD2 (7 bases). CDR3 length: 15 residues. V dropped 4 bases and J dropped 5 bases, with 17 bases sitting between them. Germline V gene data show CDR1 as MDHEN and CDR2 as SYDVKM. The DNA for the CDR3 is TGTGCCAGCAGTTCCCAATTGGGGGGGCTTGAGACCCAGTACTTC. As protein: CASSSQLGGLETQYF.

The genes are TRBV7-6 and TRBJ2-5, with D uncertain. CDR1 is SGHVS and CDR2 is FNYEAQ in the germline V gene. The CDR3 has 11 residues. Trimming took off 5 bases at V and 3 bases at J, with 4 bases between the two ends. The CDR3 protein is CASSAEETQYF. In DNA, the CDR3 is TGTGCCAGCAGCGCGGAAGAGACCCAGTACTTC.

The V and J genes are TRBV6-5 and TRBJ1-1; D not certain. The germline V and J ends were trimmed by 0 bases and 2 bases, with 7 bases remaining between them. The CDR3 covers 14 residues. CDR1 is MNHEY, CDR2 SVGAGI, per germline. In DNA, the CDR3 is TGTGCCAGCAGTTACTCGCGTGGTAACACTGAAGCTTTCTTT. Encoded protein: CASSYSRGNTEAFF.

The V gene is TRBV30, the J gene TRBJ2-7; no reliable D call. Per the germline V gene, CDR1 is GTSNPN and CDR2 is SVGIG (reference sequence). CDR3 size: 13 residues. Trimming left V 0 bases short and J 4 bases short, with 10 bases between. The CDR3 nucleotides read TGTGCCTGGAGTGTACGGTTCGTATACGAGCAGTACTTC. Translated: CAWSVRFVYEQYF.

This clone was counted a few times. The chain links TRBV10-1 to TRBJ2-1; no clear D. In germline, CDR1 is WNHNN, CDR2 SYGVQD (reference sequence). The CDR3 is made up of 13 amino acids. Deletions cut 4 bases from V and 1 base from J, with 5 bases between. The DNA of the CDR3 is TGCGCCAGCAGTGCTGTTTCCTACAATGAGCAGTTCTTC. This codes for CASSAVSYNEQFF.

This clone occurred once. This chain connects TRBV3-1 (or the pseudogene TRBV3-2) to TRBJ2-2; 9 bases map to TRBD2. Trimming removed 4 bases from V and 3 bases from J; junction bases left unmatched: 3. There are 15 residues in the CDR3. Germline CDR1 LGHDT, CDR2 YNNKEL (reference sequence). CDR3 sequence: CASSRRLADTGELFF. The CDR3 DNA is TGTGCCAGCAGCCGTCGACTAGCGGACACCGGGGAGCTGTTTTTT.

The chain combines TRBV4-1 with TRBJ1-5; D possibly corresponds to TRBD1 (5 bases). CDR1 and CDR2 (germline): MGHRA, YSYEKL. V lost 1 base and J lost 0, with 7 bases in between. This CDR3 contains 15 residues. CDR3 loop: CASSQGDSSNQPQHF. In DNA, the CDR3 is TGCGCCAGCAGCCAAGGTGACAGTAGCAATCAGCCCCAGCATTTT.

This chain joins TRBV5-1 and TRBJ2-7; TRBD2 is a possible D gene (5 bases). Per the germline V gene, CDR1 is SGHRS and CDR2 is YFSETQ. This CDR3 spans 13 amino acids. The V and J ends lost 4 bases and 4 bases respectively, with 12 bases between them. The CDR3 protein is CASSPRTYYEQYF. The CDR3 coding sequence is TGCGCCAGCAGCCCCAGGACTTATTACGAGCAGTACTTC.